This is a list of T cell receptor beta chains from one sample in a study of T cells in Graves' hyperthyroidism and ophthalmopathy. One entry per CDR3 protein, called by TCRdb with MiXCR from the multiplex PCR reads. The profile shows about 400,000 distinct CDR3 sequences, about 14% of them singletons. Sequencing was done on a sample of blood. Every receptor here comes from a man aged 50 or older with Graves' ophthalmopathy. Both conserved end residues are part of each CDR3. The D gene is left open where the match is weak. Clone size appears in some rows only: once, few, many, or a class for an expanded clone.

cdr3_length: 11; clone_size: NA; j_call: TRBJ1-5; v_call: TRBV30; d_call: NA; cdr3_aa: CAWSSQDTQHF; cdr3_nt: TGTGCCTGGAGTAGCCAAGATACGCAGCATTTT
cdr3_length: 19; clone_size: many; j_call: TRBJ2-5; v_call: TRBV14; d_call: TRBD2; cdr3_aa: CASSATLGASGRPAETQYF; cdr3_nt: TGTGCCAGCAGCGCGACCCTAGGGGCTAGCGGGAGGCCGGCAGAGACCCAGTACTTC
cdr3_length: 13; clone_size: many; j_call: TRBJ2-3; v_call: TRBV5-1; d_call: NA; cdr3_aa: CASSTRGSDTQYF; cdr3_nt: TGCGCCAGCAGCACCAGAGGGTCAGATACGCAGTATTTT
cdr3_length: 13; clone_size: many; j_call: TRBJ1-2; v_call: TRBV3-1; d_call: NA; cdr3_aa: CASSPEAGYGYTF; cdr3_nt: TGTGCCAGCAGCCCGGAGGCGGGCTATGGCTACACCTTC
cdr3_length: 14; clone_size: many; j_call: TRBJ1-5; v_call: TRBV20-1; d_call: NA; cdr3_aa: CSARSRESNQPQHF; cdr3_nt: TGCAGTGCTAGATCCAGGGAGAGCAATCAGCCCCAGCATTTT
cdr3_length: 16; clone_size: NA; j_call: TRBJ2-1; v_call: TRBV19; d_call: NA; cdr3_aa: CASSIDGGLSYNEQFF; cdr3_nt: TGTGCCAGTAGTATAGATGGGGGCCTCTCCTACAATGAGCAGTTCTTC
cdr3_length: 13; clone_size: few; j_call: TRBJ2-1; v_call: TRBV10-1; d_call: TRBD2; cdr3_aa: CASRAGEVGEQFF; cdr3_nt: TGCGCCAGCAGGGCGGGAGAAGTGGGTGAGCAGTTCTTC
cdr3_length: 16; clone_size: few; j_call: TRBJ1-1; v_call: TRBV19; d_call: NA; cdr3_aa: CASKPRSYEKNTEAFF; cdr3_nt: TGTGCCAGCAAACCTCGATCTTACGAGAAAAACACTGAAGCTTTCTTT
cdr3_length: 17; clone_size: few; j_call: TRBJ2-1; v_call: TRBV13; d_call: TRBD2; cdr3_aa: CASSITHSGSSYNEQFF; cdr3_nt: TGTGCCAGCAGCATAACACATAGCGGGAGCTCCTACAATGAGCAGTTCTTC
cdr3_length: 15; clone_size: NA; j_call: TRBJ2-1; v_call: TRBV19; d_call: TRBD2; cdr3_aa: CATGVGGSSSNEQFF; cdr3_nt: TGTGCCACCGGCGTGGGGGGGAGTTCTAGCAATGAGCAGTTCTTC
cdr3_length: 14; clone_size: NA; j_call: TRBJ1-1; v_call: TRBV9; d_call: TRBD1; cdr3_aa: CASSKGQITTEAFF; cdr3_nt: TGTGCCAGCAGCAAGGGACAGATCACCACTGAAGCTTTCTTT
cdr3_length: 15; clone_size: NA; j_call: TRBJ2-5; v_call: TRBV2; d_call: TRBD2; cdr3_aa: CASGETSSPQETQYF; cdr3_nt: TGTGCCAGCGGGGAGACTAGCAGCCCCCAAGAGACCCAGTACTTC
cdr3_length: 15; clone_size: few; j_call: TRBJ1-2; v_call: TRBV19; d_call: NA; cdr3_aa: CASSRGLRDNYGYTF; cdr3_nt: TGTGCCAGTAGCCGGGGACTCCGAGACAACTATGGCTACACCTTC
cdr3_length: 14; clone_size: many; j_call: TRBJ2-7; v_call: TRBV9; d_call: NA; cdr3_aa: CASSARDGSYEQYF; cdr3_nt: TGTGCCAGCAGCGCCCGGGACGGGTCCTACGAGCAGTACTTC
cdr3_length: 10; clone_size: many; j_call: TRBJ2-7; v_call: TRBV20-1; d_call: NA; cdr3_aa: CSAWTGEQYF; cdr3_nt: TGCAGTGCGTGGACGGGCGAGCAGTACTTC
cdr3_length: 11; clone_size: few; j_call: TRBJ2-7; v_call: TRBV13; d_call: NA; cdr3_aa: CASSQGREQYF; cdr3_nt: TGTGCCAGCAGCCAGGGGCGGGAGCAGTACTTC
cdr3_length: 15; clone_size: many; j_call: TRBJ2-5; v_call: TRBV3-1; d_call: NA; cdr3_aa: CASSQDPLAAQTQYF; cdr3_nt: TGTGCCAGCAGCCAAGATCCATTAGCCGCGCAGACCCAGTACTTC
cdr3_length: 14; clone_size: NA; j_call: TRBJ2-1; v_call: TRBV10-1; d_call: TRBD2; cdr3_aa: CASSESGREGEQFF; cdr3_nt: TGCGCCAGCAGTGAGTCCGGGCGGGAGGGTGAGCAGTTCTTC
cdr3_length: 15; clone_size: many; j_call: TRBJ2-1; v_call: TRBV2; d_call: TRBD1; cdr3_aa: CASRAGTGPRNEQFF; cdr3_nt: TGTGCCAGCAGGGCCGGGACAGGTCCCCGCAATGAGCAGTTCTTC
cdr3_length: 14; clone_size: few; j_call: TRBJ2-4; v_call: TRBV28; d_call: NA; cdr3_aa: CASSPGVGKNIQYF; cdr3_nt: TGTGCCAGCAGCCCAGGGGTTGGCAAAAACATTCAGTACTTC
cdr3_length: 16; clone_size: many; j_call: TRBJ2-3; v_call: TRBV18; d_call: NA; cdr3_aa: CASSPSAPGGLDTQYF; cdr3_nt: TGTGCCAGCTCACCATCGGCCCCGGGGGGCCTAGATACGCAGTATTTT
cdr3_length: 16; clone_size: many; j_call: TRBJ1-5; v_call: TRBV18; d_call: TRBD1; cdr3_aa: CASSPWDRGRDQPQHF; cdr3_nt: TGTGCCAGCTCACCATGGGACAGGGGGCGAGATCAGCCCCAGCATTTT
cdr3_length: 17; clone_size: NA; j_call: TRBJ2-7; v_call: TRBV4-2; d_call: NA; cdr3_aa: CASSQDIDSRSSYEQYF; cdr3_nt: TGTGCCAGCAGCCAAGATATTGACTCGCGGAGCTCCTACGAGCAGTACTTC
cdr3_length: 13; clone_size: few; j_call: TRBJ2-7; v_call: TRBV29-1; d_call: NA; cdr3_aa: CSVASLGAYEQYF; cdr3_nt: TGCAGCGTTGCGTCCCTGGGAGCCTACGAGCAGTACTTC
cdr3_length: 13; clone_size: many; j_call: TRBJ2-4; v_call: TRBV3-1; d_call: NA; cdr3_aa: CASSQVDKNIQYF; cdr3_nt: TGTGCCAGCAGCCAAGTGGACAAAAACATTCAGTACTTC
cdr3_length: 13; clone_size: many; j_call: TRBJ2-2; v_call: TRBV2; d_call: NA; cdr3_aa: CASRDGDTGELFF; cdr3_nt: TGTGCCAGCAGAGATGGAGACACCGGGGAGCTGTTTTTT
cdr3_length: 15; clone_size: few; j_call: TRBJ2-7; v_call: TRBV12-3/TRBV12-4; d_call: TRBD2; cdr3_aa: CASSTGLAGQYEQYF; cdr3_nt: TGTGCCAGCAGTACAGGACTAGCGGGACAATACGAGCAGTACTTC
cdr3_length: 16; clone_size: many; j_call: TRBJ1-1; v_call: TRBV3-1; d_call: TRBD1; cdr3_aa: CASSRGQGTQNTEAFF; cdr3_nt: TGTGCCAGCAGCCGTGGACAGGGGACTCAGAACACTGAAGCTTTCTTT
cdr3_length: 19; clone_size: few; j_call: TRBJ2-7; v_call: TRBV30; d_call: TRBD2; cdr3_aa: CAWSATMIQLAGVTREQYF; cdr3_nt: TGTGCCTGGAGTGCCACAATGATCCAACTAGCGGGAGTTACCAGGGAGCAGTACTTC
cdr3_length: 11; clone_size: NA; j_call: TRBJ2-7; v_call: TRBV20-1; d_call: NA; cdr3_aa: CSARDMGEQYF; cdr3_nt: TGCAGTGCTAGAGATATGGGTGAGCAGTACTTC
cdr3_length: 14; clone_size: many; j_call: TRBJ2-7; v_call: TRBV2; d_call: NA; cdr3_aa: CASSRVQQIYEQYF; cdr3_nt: TGTGCCAGCAGCAGGGTCCAGCAGATATACGAGCAGTACTTC
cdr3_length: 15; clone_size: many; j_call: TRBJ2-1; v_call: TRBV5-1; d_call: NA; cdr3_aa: CASSFGGSSYNEQFF; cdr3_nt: TGTGCCAGCAGCTTCGGCGGAAGCTCCTACAATGAGCAGTTCTTC
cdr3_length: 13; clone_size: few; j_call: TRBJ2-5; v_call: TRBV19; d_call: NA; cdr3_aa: CASKSREHGTQYF; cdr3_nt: TGTGCCAGTAAGTCTAGAGAGCATGGGACCCAGTACTTC